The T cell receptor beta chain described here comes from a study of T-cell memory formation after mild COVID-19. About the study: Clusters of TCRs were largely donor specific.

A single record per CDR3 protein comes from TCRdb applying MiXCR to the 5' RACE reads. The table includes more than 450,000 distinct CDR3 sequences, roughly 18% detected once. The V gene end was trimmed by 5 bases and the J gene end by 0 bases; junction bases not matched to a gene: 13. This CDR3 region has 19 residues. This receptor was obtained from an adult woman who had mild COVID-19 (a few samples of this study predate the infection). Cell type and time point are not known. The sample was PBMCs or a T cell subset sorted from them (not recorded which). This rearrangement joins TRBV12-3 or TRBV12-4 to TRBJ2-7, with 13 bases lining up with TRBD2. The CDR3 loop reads CASSTTLGTSGARSYEQYF. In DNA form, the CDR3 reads TGTGCCAGCAGTACCACACTTGGGACTAGCGGGGCCCGCTCCTACGAGCAGTACTTC.